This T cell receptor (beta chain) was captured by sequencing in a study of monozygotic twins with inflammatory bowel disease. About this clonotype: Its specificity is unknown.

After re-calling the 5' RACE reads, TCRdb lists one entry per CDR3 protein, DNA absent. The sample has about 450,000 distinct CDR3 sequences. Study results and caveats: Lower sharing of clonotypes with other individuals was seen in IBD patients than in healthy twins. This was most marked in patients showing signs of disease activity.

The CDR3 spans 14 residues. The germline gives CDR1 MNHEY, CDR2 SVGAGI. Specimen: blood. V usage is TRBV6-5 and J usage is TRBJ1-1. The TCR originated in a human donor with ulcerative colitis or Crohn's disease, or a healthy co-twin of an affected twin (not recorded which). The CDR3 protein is CASSYIDGNTEAFF.